These 13 T cell receptor beta chains came from one sample sequenced in a study of cytomegalovirus exposure and HLA in healthy donors listed by TCRdb under 2017. The library was made by the immunoSEQ multiplex PCR assay. The multiplex PCR relied on a mix of 60 forward primers for TCR Vbeta segments and 13 reverse primers for TCR Jbeta segments. Held by TCRdb, this immuneACCESS table contains in-frame sequences only and omits some clones. Under half of the omission traces to an unresolved V gene where checked; the cause of the rest is unknown. This sample comprises approximately 71,000 clones, less than 80% of them detected only once. Roughly an eighth of the sample is held by the ten biggest clonotypes. The sample taken for sequencing was PBMCs. The receptors come from a woman in her thirties or forties in good health and CMV-seropositive.

The V gene is TRBV19, the J gene TRBJ2-1; 9 bases are a match to TRBD2. The V segment lost 6 bases and the J segment 4 bases; nucleotides outside the gene matches: 19. The germline CDR1 and CDR2 sequences are LNHDA and SQIVND (reference sequence). The CDR3 has 19 residues. This chain's CDR3 is CASRQGLGVAGDLYNEQFF. Written as DNA, the CDR3 is TGTGCCAGTAGACAGGGTTTGGGGGTAGCGGGGGACCTATACAATGAGCAGTTCTTC.

There are a few counts of this clone. The CDR3, as DNA: TGTGCCAGCAGCAGGGGACTCAACTACGAGCAGTACTTC. Protein sequence: CASSRGLNYEQYF. This rearrangement joins TRBV13 to TRBJ2-7; maybe TRBD2 (6 bases). Per germline, CDR1 PRHDT and CDR2 FYEKMQ (reference sequence). This CDR3 comprises 13 residues. Trimming took 5 bases from V and 3 from J, leaving 11 bases between them. The full variable domain, in which reference TRBV13 and TRBJ2-7 provide the parts outside the CDR3, is AAGVIQSPRHLIKEKRETATLKCYPIPRHDTVYWYQQGPGQDPQFLISFYEKMQSDKGSIPDRFSAQQFSDYHSELNMSSLELGDSALYFCASSRGLNYEQYFGPGTRLTVT.

The chain couples TRBV30 to TRBJ1-2; tentatively, D is TRBD1 (5 bases). The CDR3 has 14 residues. Trimming took off 0 bases at V and 6 bases at J, with 14 bases between the two ends. CDR1 is GTSNPN, CDR2 SVGIG, per germline (reference sequence). The CDR3 here is CAWSVRLGGDGYTF. Written as DNA, the CDR3 is TGTGCCTGGAGTGTACGGTTAGGAGGGGATGGCTACACCTTC. Full variable domain (outside the CDR3, taken from reference TRBV30 and TRBJ1-2): SQTIHQWPATLVQPVGSPLSLECTVEGTSNPNLYWYRQAAGRGLQLLFYSVGIGQISSEVPQNLSASRPQDRQFILSSKKLLLSDSGFYLCAWSVRLGGDGYTFGSGTRLTVV.

In this sample, this clone turned up a few times. This chain connects TRBV7-3 to TRBJ2-3, with TRBD2 identical over 12 bases. The CDR3 is made up of 16 amino acids. Germline values: CDR1 SGHTA, CDR2 FQGTGA. V lost 3 bases and J lost 4; bases outside the gene matches: 5. The CDR3 DNA follows: TGTGCCAGCAGCTTGACTAGCGGGGGAAGGGCAGATACGCAGTATTTT. Translated: CASSLTSGGRADTQYF. Full variable domain (missing parts from reference TRBV7-3 and TRBJ2-3): GAGVSQTPSNKVTEKGKYVELRCDPISGHTALYWYRQSLGQGPEFLIYFQGTGAADDSGLPNDRFFAVRPEGSVSTLKIQRTERGDSAVYLCASSLTSGGRADTQYFGPGTRLTVL.

The chain uses TRBV4-1 and TRBJ2-7, with TRBD1 identical over 7 bases. This CDR3 is 15 amino acids long. CDR1 is MGHRA and CDR2 is YSYEKL in the germline V gene. J gave up 6 bases and V 2 bases, and 10 bases lay outside the gene matches. The CDR3 DNA is TGCGCCAGCAGCCAACTAGCCGGGACAGTTCGCGAGCAGTACTTC. Its translation: CASSQLAGTVREQYF.

The DNA of the CDR3 is TGTGCCTCGCCCGGGACAGGGGGCCACTATGGCTACACCTTC. This codes for CASPGTGGHYGYTF. The chain links TRBV7-7 to TRBJ1-2; the match to TRBD1 covers 12 bases. V lost 11 bases and J lost 3; bases outside the gene matches: 7. CDR3 length: 14 amino acids. The germline CDR1 and CDR2 sequences are SSHAT and FNYEAQ (reference sequence).

J is TRBJ2-7 and V is TRBV6-5; 9 bases agree with TRBD2. The trim removed 6 bases at V and 5 bases at J, leaving 11 bases unmatched. This CDR3 spans 15 amino acids. The V gene's germline CDR1 is MNHEY and CDR2 SVGAGI. DNA for the CDR3: TGTGCCAGCAGCCTAACAGCGGGGGGCCTCAACGAGCAGTACTTC. This encodes CASSLTAGGLNEQYF.

The chain recombines TRBV9 with TRBJ1-2, with 9 bases that match TRBD1. Trimming at V came to 8 bases and at J to 2 bases, leaving 4 bases not matched to a gene. CDR3 length: 13 residues. Germline lookup yields CDR1 SGDLS and CDR2 YYNGEE. CDR3 sequence (DNA): TGTGCCAGTGGGGACAGGGAGAACTATGGCTACACCTTC. This sequence encodes CASGDRENYGYTF. Full variable domain (remainder filled in from reference TRBV9 and TRBJ1-2): DSGVTQTPKHLITATGQRVTLRCSPRSGDLSVYWYQQSLDQGLQFLIQYYNGEERAKGNILERFSAQQFPDLHSELNLSSLELGDSALYFCASGDRENYGYTFGSGTRLTVV.

This clone was counted only a few times. The chain is built from TRBV5-4 and TRBJ2-7, with 8 bases matching TRBD2. The CDR3 sequence is 15 residues long. The germline CDR1 and CDR2 sequences are SGHNT and YYREEE (reference sequence). The V gene end was trimmed by 4 bases and the J gene end by 5 bases; junction bases not matched to a gene: 11. CDR3: CASSPPGLESNEQYF. CDR3 sequence (DNA): TGTGCCAGCAGCCCTCCGGGACTAGAGAGTAACGAGCAGTACTTC.

This clone was seen more than once but under ten times. The chain joins TRBV6-5 to TRBJ1-5, with 7 bases lining up with TRBD1. V shed 5 bases, J shed 7 bases, and the junction held 5 bases outside the gene matches. The CDR3 runs to 13 residues. The germline gives CDR1 MNHEY, CDR2 SVGAGI. CDR3 in amino acids: CASSKGAGQPQHF. For the CDR3, the DNA is TGTGCCAGCAGTAAGGGGGCCGGGCAGCCCCAGCATTTT.

This chain links TRBV7-2 with TRBJ1-5; TRBD1 matches 7 bases. CDR3 length: 15 residues. Germline lookup yields CDR1 SGHTA and CDR2 FQGNSA. J gave up 7 bases and V 5 bases, and 11 bases lay outside the gene matches. CDR3 amino acids: CASSQGVREGQPQHF. CDR3 nucleotide sequence: TGTGCCAGCAGCCAGGGGGTCAGGGAAGGACAGCCCCAGCATTTT.

The rearrangement uses TRBV11-2 and TRBJ2-7, with TRBD1 matching over 9 bases. Germline CDR1 and CDR2: SGHAT and FQNNGV. This CDR3 contains 15 residues. The trim removed 5 bases at V and 3 bases at J, leaving 8 bases unmatched. CDR3 nucleotide sequence: TGTGCCAGCAGCAATGGACAGGGGACGCTCTACGAGCAGTACTTC. Translated: CASSNGQGTLYEQYF.

This chain connects TRBV5-4 to TRBJ1-2; D unclear. CDR1 and CDR2 (germline): SGHNT, YYREEE (reference sequence). The CDR3 length is 13 residues. The ends were cut back, 4 bases at V and 4 bases at J, with 11 bases in the middle. The CDR3 spells CASSPSLLYGYTF. Written as DNA, the CDR3 is TGTGCCAGCAGCCCCTCCCTCCTCTATGGCTACACCTTC.